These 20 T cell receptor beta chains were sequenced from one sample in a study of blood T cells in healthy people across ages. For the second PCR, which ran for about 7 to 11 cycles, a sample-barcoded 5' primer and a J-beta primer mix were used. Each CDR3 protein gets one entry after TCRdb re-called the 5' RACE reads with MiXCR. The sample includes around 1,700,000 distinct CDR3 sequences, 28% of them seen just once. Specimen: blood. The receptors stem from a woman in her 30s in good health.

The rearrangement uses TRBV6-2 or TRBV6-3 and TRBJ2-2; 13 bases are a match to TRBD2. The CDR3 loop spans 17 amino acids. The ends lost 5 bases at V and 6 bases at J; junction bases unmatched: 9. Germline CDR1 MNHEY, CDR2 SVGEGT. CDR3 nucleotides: TGTGCCAGCAGTAAATTAGTTGGACTAGCGGGAGCCGGGGAGCTGTTTTTT. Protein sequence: CASSKLVGLAGAGELFF.

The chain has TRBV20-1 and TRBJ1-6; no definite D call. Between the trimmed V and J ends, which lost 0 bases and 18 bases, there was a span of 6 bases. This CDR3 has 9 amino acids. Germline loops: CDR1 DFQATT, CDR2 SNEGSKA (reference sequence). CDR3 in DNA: TGCAGTGCTAGAGATGAGGGCCACTTT. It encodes CSARDEGHF.

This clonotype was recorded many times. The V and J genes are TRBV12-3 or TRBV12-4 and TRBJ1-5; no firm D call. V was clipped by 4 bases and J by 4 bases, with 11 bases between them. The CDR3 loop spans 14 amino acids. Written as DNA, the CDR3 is TGTGCCAGCAGTTCCGGACCCAATAATCAGCCCCAGCATTTT. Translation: CASSSGPNNQPQHF.

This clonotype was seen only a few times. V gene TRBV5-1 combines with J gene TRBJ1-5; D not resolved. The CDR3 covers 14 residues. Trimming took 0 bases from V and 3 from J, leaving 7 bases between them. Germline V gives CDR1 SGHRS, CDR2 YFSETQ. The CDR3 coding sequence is TGCGCCAGCAGCTTGGACCCCACCAATCAGCCCCAGCATTTT. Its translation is CASSLDPTNQPQHF.

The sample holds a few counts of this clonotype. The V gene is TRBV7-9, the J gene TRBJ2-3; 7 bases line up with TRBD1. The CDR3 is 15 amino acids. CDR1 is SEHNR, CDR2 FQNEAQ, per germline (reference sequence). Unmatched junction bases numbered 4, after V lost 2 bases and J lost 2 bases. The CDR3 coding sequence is TGTGCCAGCAGCTTAAAGGGACAGAACACAGATACGCAGTATTTT. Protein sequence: CASSLKGQNTDTQYF.

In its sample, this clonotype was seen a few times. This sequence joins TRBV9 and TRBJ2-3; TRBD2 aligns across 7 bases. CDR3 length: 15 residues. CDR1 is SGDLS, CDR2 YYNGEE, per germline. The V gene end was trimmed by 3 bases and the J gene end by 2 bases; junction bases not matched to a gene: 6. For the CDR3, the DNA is TGTGCCAGCAGCGACGCGGGGGAACCCACAGATACGCAGTATTTT. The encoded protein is CASSDAGEPTDTQYF.

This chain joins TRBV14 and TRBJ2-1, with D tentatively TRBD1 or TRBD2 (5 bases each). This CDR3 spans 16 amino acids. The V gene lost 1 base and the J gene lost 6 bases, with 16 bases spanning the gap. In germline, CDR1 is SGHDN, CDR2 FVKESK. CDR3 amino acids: CASSQGDAGWGNEQFF. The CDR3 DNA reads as TGTGCCAGCAGCCAAGGGGACGCGGGTTGGGGCAATGAGCAGTTCTTC.

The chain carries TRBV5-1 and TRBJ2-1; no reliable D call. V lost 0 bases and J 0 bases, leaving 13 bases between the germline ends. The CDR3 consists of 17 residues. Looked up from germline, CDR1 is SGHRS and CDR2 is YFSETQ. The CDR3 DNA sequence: TGCGCCAGCAGCTTGGTCTTTTGGCAGACCTCCTACAATGAGCAGTTCTTC. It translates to CASSLVFWQTSYNEQFF. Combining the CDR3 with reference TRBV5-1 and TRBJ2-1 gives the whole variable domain KAGVTQTPRYLIKTRGQQVTLSCSPISGHRSVSWYQQTPGQGLQFLFEYFSETQRNKGNFPGRFSGRQFSNSRSEMNVSTLELGDSALYLCASSLVFWQTSYNEQFFGPGTRLTVL.

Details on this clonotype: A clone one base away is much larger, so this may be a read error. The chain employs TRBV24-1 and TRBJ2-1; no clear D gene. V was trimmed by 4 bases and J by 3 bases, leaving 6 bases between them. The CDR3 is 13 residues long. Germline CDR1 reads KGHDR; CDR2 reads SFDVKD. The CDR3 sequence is CATSDTDYNEQFF. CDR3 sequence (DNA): TGTGCCACCAGTGACACCGACTACAATGAGCAGTTCTTC.

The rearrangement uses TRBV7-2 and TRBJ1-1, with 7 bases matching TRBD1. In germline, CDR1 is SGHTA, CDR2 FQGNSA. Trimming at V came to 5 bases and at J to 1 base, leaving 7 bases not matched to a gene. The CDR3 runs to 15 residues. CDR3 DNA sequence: TGTGCCAGCAGCAAAAACAGGGGATCGAACACTGAAGCTTTCTTT. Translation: CASSKNRGSNTEAFF.

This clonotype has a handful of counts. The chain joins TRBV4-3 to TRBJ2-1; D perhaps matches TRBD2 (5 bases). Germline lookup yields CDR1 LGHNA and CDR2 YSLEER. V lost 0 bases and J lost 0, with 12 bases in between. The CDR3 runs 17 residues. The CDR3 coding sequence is TGCGCCAGCAGCCAAGAACTAGGAACGACCTCCTACAATGAGCAGTTCTTC. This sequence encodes CASSQELGTTSYNEQFF.

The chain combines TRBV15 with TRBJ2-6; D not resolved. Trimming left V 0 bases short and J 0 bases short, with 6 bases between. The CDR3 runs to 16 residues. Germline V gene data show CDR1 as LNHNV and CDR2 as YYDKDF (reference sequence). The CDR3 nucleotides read TGTGCCACCAGCAGAGAACGGTCCTCTGGGGCCAACGTCCTGACTTTC. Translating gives CATSRERSSGANVLTF.

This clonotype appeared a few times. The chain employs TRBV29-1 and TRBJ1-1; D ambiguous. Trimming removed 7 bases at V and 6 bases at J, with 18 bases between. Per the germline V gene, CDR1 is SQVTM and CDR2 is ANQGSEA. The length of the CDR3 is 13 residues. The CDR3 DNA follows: TGCAGCGGACACCAACCTTTGATCGCTGAAGCTTTCTTT. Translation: CSGHQPLIAEAFF.

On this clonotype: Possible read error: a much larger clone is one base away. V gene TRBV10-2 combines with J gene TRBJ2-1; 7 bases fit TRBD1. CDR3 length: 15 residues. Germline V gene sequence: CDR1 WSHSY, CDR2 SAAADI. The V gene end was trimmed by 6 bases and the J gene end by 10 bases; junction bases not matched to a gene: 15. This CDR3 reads CASSDPGTAFYEQFF. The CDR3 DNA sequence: TGCGCCAGCAGCGACCCGGGGACAGCCTTCTACGAGCAGTTCTTC.

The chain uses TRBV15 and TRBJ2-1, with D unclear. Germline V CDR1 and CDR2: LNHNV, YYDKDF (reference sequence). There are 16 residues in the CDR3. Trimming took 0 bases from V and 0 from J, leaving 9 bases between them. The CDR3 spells CATSRDSFLSYNEQFF. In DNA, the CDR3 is TGTGCCACCAGCAGAGATTCCTTTCTCTCCTACAATGAGCAGTTCTTC.

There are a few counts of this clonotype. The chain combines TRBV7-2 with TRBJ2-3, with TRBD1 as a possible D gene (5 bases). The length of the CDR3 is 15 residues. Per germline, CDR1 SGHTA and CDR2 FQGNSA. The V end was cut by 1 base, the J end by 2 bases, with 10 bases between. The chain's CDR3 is CASSLGGLVTDTQYF. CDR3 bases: TGTGCCAGCAGCTTAGGGGGCCTTGTCACAGATACGCAGTATTTT.

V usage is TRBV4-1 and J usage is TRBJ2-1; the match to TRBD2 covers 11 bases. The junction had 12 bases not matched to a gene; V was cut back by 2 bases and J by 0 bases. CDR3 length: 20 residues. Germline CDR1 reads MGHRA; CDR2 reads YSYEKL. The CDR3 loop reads CASSQLSGGEDGSSYNEQFF. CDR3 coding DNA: TGCGCCAGCAGCCAACTTAGCGGGGGGGAAGACGGAAGCTCCTACAATGAGCAGTTCTTC.

Here the CDR3 DNA reads TGTGCCAGCTTAGACCCCGGGACCCTCAGGACCGGGGAGCTGTTTTTT. Protein: CASLDPGTLRTGELFF. The chain employs TRBV7-2 and TRBJ2-2; D could derive from TRBD1 or TRBD2 (5 bases each). CDR3 length equals 16 residues. Germline V CDR1 and CDR2: SGHTA, FQGNSA. V shed 8 bases and J shed 5 bases, with 21 bases lying between them.

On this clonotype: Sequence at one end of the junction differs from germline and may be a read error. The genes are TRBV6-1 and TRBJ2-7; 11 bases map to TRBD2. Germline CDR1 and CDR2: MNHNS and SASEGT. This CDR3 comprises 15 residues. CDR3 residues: CAGRVSGGAGKKQYF. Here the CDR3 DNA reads TGTGCCGGCAGAGTTAGCGGGGGGGCAGGAAAAAAGCAGTACTTC.

CDR3 residues: CATSQKREVFYNEQFF. Here the CDR3 DNA reads TGTGCCACCAGCCAGAAGCGGGAGGTATTCTACAATGAGCAGTTCTTC. The chain links TRBV24-1 to TRBJ2-1; 9 bases line up with TRBD2. The CDR3 is made up of 16 amino acids. Per germline, CDR1 KGHDR and CDR2 SFDVKD. V was pared by 7 bases and J by 3 bases, with 9 bases of the junction left unmatched.